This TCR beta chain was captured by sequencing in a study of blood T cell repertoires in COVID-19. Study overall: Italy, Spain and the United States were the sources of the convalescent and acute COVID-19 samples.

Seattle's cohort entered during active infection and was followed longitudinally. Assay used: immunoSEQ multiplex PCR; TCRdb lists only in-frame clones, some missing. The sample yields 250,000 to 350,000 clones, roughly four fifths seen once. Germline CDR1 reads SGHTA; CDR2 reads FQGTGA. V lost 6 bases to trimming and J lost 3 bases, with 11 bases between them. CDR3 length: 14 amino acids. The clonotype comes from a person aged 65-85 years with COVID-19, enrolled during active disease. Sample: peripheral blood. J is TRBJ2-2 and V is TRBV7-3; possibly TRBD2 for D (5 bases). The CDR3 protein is CASSGGGDTGELFF. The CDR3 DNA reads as TGTGCCAGCAGTGGCGGAGGTGACACCGGGGAGCTGTTTTTT.